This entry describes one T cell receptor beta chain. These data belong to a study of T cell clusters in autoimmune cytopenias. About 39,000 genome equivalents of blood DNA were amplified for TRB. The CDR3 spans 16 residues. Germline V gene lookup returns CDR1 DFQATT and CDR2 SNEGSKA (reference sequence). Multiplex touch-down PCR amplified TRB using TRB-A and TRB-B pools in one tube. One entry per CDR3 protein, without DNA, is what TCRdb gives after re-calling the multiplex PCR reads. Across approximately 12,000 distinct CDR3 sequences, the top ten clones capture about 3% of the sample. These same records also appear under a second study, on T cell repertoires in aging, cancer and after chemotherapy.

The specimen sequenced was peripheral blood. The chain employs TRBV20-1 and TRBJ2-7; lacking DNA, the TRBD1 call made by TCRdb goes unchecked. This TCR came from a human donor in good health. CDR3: CSAILGPGVSSYEQYF.